This T cell receptor beta chain was captured in a study of T cells in Graves' hyperthyroidism and ophthalmopathy. The V segment lost 5 bases and the J segment 3 bases; nucleotides outside the gene matches: 10. The CDR3 has 16 residues. RNA transcripts served as the template for amplifying TCR beta CDR3 regions. When the TCR CDR3 underwent first-round RT-PCR, the HTBI primer set was used. TCRdb passed the multiplex PCR reads through MiXCR, listing each CDR3 protein once. The repertoire holds 550,000 to 600,000 distinct CDR3 sequences, approximately 15% seen once, with 7.1% in the top ten. This chain connects TRBV12-3 or TRBV12-4 to TRBJ2-7, with 10 bases that match TRBD2. The receptor was derived from a woman aged 18-29 years with Graves' ophthalmopathy. The sample comprised blood. The CDR3 coding sequence is TGTGCCAGCAGTCCCAGCGGGGGGGGTGTTGGCTACGAGCAGTACTTC. Its translation: CASSPSGGGVGYEQYF.